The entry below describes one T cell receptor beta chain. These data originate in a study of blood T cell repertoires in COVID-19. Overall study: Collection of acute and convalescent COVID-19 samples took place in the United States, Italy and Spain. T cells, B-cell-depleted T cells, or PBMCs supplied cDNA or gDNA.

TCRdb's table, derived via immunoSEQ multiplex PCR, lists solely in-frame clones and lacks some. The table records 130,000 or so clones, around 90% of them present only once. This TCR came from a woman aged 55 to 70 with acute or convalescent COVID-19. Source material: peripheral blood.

CDR3 DNA sequence: TGCAGCGTTGAAAAGACAGGGTGGAACTATGGCTACACCTTC. Amino acid sequence: CSVEKTGWNYGYTF. The rearrangement joins TRBV29-1 to TRBJ1-2; 7 bases are shared with TRBD1. The J segment lost 2 bases and the V segment lost 2 bases, leaving 5 bases of the junction unmatched. The CDR3 has 14 residues. The germline V gene has CDR1 SQVTM and CDR2 ANQGSEA.